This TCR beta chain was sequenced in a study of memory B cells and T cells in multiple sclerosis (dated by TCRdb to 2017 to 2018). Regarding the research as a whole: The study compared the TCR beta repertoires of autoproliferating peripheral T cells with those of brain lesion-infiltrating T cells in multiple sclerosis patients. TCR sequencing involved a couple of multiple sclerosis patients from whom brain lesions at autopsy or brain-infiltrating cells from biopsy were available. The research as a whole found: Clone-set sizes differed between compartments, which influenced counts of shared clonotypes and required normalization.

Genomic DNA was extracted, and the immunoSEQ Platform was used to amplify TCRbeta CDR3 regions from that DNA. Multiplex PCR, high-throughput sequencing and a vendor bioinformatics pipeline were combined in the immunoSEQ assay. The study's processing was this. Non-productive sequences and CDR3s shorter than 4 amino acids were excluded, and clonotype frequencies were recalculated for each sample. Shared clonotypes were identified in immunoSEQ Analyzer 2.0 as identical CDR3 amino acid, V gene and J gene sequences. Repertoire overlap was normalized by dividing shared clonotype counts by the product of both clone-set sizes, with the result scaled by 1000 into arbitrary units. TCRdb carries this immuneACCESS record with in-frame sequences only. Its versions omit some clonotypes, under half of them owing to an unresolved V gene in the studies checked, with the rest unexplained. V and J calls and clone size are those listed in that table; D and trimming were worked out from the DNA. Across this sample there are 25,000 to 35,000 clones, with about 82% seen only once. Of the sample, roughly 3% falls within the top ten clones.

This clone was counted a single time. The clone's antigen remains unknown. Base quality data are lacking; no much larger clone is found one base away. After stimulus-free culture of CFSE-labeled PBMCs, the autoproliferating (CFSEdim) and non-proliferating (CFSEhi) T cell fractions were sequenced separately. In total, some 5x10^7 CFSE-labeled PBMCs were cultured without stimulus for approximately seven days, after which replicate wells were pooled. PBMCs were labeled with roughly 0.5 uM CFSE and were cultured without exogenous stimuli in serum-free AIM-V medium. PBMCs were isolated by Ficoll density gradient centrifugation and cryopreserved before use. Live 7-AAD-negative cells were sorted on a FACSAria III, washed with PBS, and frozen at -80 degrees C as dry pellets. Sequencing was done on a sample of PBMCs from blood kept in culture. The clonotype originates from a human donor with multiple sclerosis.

The CDR3 loop reads CASSLTPYSNQPQHF. The nucleotide sequence is given as TGTGCCAGCAGCTTGACACCATATAGCAATCAGCCCCAGCATTTT. The sequence links TRBV5-4 to TRBJ1-5, with no confidently assigned D gene. From a lookup of the germline V gene (reference sequence), CDR1 and CDR2 are SGHNT and YYREEE. The CDR3 starts with the cysteine, ends with the phenylalanine, and has 15 residues. Of all the DNA, just the CDR3 is kept, 45 bases in frame from base 1. V is reduced by 1 base and J by 0 bases, leaving a spacing of 8 bases between them.